The present TCR beta chain was sequenced within a study of spatial heterogeneity in lung cancer (dated by TCRdb to the late 2010s). Regarding the research as a whole: Beta-chain transcripts were consistently detected in greater numbers than alpha-chain transcripts, which likely reflects a higher abundance of beta-chain transcripts. In tumor regions, TCR transcript counts showed a strong correlation with a T cell transcriptional module score from matched bulk RNA-seq. In the raw uncorrected reads, each unique combination of TCR and UMI appeared more than ten times on average. The study quantitatively compared TCR alpha and beta repertoires across multiple tumor regions, matched nontumor lung and blood in non-small cell lung cancer. Nonsynonymous mutation counts, determined by whole-exome sequencing of tumor tissue, were related to TCR repertoire features. At surgery, both alpha and beta chains were TCR-sequenced in around 240 tumor regions, fewer than 85 matched nontumor lung samples and some 58 PBMC samples. Broad study findings and their caveats: Counts of ubiquitous and regional expanded TCRs were found to correlate with counts of ubiquitous and regional nonsynonymous mutations, respectively. Confirming at a functional level the hypothesis that regional TCRs recognize regional mutations was considered to require additional single-cell paired TCR alpha and beta sequencing. TCR-seq was estimated to cover only roughly 6.8% of tumor T cells for alpha chains and roughly 12% for beta chains. The tumor nonsynonymous mutation count correlated with the number of expanded intratumoral alpha and beta TCRs.

The time point label on this specimen signifies: sample taken at primary tumor resection. Samples were obtained from approximately 70 patients with early-stage, untreated non-small cell lung cancer from the lung TRACERx cohort. Whole RNA extracted from tumor and nontumor lung tissue, or from cryopreserved PBMC samples, was used for TCR sequencing without cell sorting. Patients were selected for TCR sequencing only if sufficient RNA was available from at least two tumor regions. Before selection, tumor and adjacent nontumor lung specimens were reviewed by a lung pathologist. V loses 1 base, J loses 4 bases, and the germline ends lie 9 bases apart. Including the terminal cysteine and phenylalanine, the CDR3 comprises 14 residues. Of all the DNA, just the CDR3 is kept, 42 bases in frame from base 1. Comments on this clonotype: The antigen this receptor binds is unknown. Base-call qualities are not available, and no considerably larger clone is one nucleotide away.

Receptor amplification or capture employed 5' RACE. The instrument given in TCRdb is NextSeq 500. The TCR library protocol attached a unique molecular identifier to each TCR cDNA molecule to allow correction of PCR and sequencing errors. On the study's bioinformatics: Decombinator tools were used for TCR identification, UMI-based error correction and CDR3 extraction. Expanded TCRs were defined as those above a frequency of 2 per 1,000, corresponding to the top 1% of the tumor frequency distribution. Expanded tumor TCRs statistically deemed absent (corrected P<0.05) from at least one tumor region were classed as regional, and all other expanded tumor TCRs were classed as ubiquitous. Rényi diversity was computed with the R vegan package after subsampling each repertoire 100 times to 5,000 TCRs. CDR3 similarity networks were built from amino acid triplet string-kernel similarity, connecting CDR3s with pairwise similarity above 0.82. In-frame beta chains were kept once TCRdb had trimmed the public reads at Q25 with fastp and called clones with MiXCR. Entries that share a CDR3 protein sequence are merged under the most common genes and DNA. Clone size and V and J calls follow TCRdb, not the original study. This sample gives 5,200 or so distinct CDR3 sequences in total; 10% to 15% of them show up just once. The ten largest clones capture around 50% of the sample.

The specimen was lung tumor tissue, collected at surgery. The chain uses TRBV12-3 or TRBV12-4 and TRBJ2-3; the D gene is perhaps TRBD1, on 6 matching bases. The clonotype originates from a male donor with early-stage non-small cell lung cancer. The CDR3 region has the sequence CASSLGGLSDTQYF. The DNA sequence reads TGTGCCAGCAGTTTAGGGGGGCTGTCAGATACGCAGTATTTT.